This entry lists 10 T cell receptor beta chains sequenced from one sample in a study of radiotherapy plus CTLA-4 blockade in lung cancer listed by TCRdb under 2018. Library preparation used the immunoSEQ multiplex PCR assay. TCRdb carries this immuneACCESS record with in-frame sequences only. Its versions omit some clonotypes, under half of them owing to an unresolved V gene in the studies checked, with the rest unexplained. This sample is represented by 65,000 to 90,000 clones; around nine tenths of them were singletons. The top ten clones comprise 0.87% of the sample. The input for sequencing was peripheral blood, taken from a patient treated with radiotherapy plus ipilimumab. The source of these receptors is a human donor with non-small cell lung cancer who had stable disease on radiotherapy plus ipilimumab.

The V call is TRBV5-1, the J call TRBJ2-2; the match to TRBD2 covers 8 bases. The CDR3 is 16 amino acids. Trimming took 4 bases from V and 1 from J; bases not matched to a gene: 6. CDR1 SGHRS and CDR2 YFSETQ come from the germline V gene. This CDR3 reads CASSREGDLNTGELFF. The CDR3 DNA is TGCGCCAGCAGCCGGGAGGGAGACCTGAACACCGGGGAGCTGTTTTTT.

V is TRBV28 and J is TRBJ1-2, with TRBD1 identical over 10 bases. Germline-derived CDR1 and CDR2 are MDHEN and SYDVKM. The junction had 13 bases not matched to a gene; V was cut back by 6 bases and J by 3 bases. The CDR3 has 17 amino acids. Here the CDR3 reads CASSPRQGAKNYYGYTF. DNA of the CDR3: TGTGCCAGCAGCCCGCGACAGGGGGCGAAGAATTACTATGGCTACACCTTC.

The V call is TRBV9, the J call TRBJ2-3, with TRBD2 matching 16 bases. Germline CDR1 and CDR2: SGDLS and YYNGEE. CDR3 length: 14 residues. Germline trimming cut 8 bases from V and 4 bases from J; bases unmatched to any gene: 1. The CDR3 sequence: CASGTSGRADTQYF. DNA for the CDR3: TGTGCCAGTGGGACTAGCGGGAGGGCAGATACGCAGTATTTT.

The chain recombines TRBV28 with TRBJ1-4, with D possibly TRBD1 on 5 matching bases. Trimming pared 4 bases from V and 7 bases from J, leaving 28 bases between. This CDR3 is built from 19 residues. Germline lookup yields CDR1 MDHEN and CDR2 SYDVKM. In DNA form, the CDR3 reads TGTGCCAGCAGTTCCCAGGGACGGGGATCCGGAGGCATTAGTGAAAAACTGTTTTTT. Its translation: CASSSQGRGSGGISEKLFF.

The chain combines TRBV7-9 with TRBJ2-5; D is perhaps TRBD2 (6 bases). Germline CDR1 SEHNR, CDR2 FQNEAQ (reference sequence). The CDR3 spans 17 residues. The V end lost 6 bases, the J end lost 4 bases, and 24 bases lay between the germline ends. The CDR3 here is CASSPSFRERILETQYF. The DNA of the CDR3 is TGTGCCAGCAGTCCCTCTTTTCGGGAGCGGATTTTAGAGACCCAGTACTTC.

The chain combines TRBV2 with TRBJ2-5; D remains unclear. The germline CDR1 and CDR2 sequences are SNHLY and FYNNEI. The CDR3 loop spans 14 amino acids. The V end was cut by 9 bases, the J end by 5 bases, with 19 bases between. CDR3 nucleotides: TGTGCCAGTATAGGACGGGCGGCCCAGGAGACCCAGTACTTC. This gives the protein CASIGRAAQETQYF.

The J gene is TRBJ1-5, the V gene TRBV19; D is perhaps TRBD1 (6 bases). This CDR3 region has 16 residues. With 0 bases removed from V and 7 bases from J, the gap between germline ends came to 16 bases. CDR1 and CDR2 (germline): LNHDA, SQIVND (reference sequence). DNA of the CDR3: TGTGCCAGTAGTATAGACAGGGGTTCAAGAGCGCAGCCCCAGCATTTT. Encoded protein: CASSIDRGSRAQPQHF.

The chain has TRBV7-2 and TRBJ1-5; D is unclear. Germline V CDR1 and CDR2: SGHTA, FQGNSA. CDR3 length: 16 residues. V was trimmed by 6 bases and J by 0 bases, leaving 15 bases between them. The CDR3 is CASSPMGRYSNQPQHF. The CDR3 DNA reads as TGTGCCAGCAGTCCCATGGGGAGATATAGCAATCAGCCCCAGCATTTT. Filled out from reference TRBV7-2 and TRBJ1-5, the complete variable domain reads GAGVSQSPSNKVTEKGKDVELRCDPISGHTALYWYRQSLGQGLEFLIYFQGNSAPDKSGLPSDRFSAERTGGSVSTLTIQRTQQEDSAVYLCASSPMGRYSNQPQHFGDGTRLSIL.

This chain connects TRBV28 to TRBJ1-2; the D gene is possibly TRBD1 (6 bases). The ends were cut back, 3 bases at V and 2 bases at J, with 7 bases in the middle. The V gene's germline CDR1 is MDHEN and CDR2 SYDVKM. The CDR3 is made up of 13 amino acids. CDR3 sequence (DNA): TGTGCCAGCAGTTTTACAGGGAACTATGGCTACACCTTC. Its translation: CASSFTGNYGYTF.

This clone appeared once. This chain connects TRBV29-1 to TRBJ2-7; 7 nucleotides line up with TRBD1. Trimming cost V 5 bases and J 8 bases; bases outside gene matches: 6. CDR3 length: 11 residues. Germline lookup yields CDR1 SQVTM and CDR2 ANQGSEA. This CDR3 reads CSVLTGVKQYF. The CDR3, as DNA: TGCAGCGTTCTCACAGGGGTTAAGCAGTACTTC.